This entry describes one T cell receptor (beta chain). Its antigen target is currently unknown. Within one base of it there is no much larger clone, and no base qualities were kept. From the germline V gene, CDR1 is SGHRS and CDR2 is YFSETQ. V is reduced by 9 bases and J by 6 bases, leaving a spacing of 6 bases between them. The CDR3 numbers 10 residues from cysteine through phenylalanine. The CDR3 DNA has 30 bases and is translated from base 1. The sample is drawn from a study of blood T cell repertoires in COVID-19 (dated by TCRdb to about 2020). For the wider study: The collaborator samples originated in the United States, Italy and Spain and spanned the acute and convalescent phases of COVID-19. Subjects who had been exposed to COVID-19, were actively infected with it, or had recovered from it provided the deeply sampled blood TCRbeta repertoires that made up the dataset. The samples were drawn from the first 160 participants of the ongoing ImmuneRACE study and from some 1,300 subjects provided by 6 global collaborators. Where available, HLA class I and class II types were obtained from metadata supplied by the sample provider rather than from assay-based typing. A de-identified subject ID, COVID-19 status, age in years and sex were almost always included in the sample metadata. The material from the prospective study consisted of cDNA or gDNA derived from T cells, B-cell-depleted T cells, or PBMCs. A freely available public database, intended as a resource for researchers studying the immune response to SARS-CoV-2, is where the repertoires were released. Here is what the overall study found, with its caveats: The amount of clinical and demographic metadata varied by source and participant and was provided uncurated.

The immunoSEQ Assay, a bias-controlled multiplex PCR, was used to amplify TCRbeta CDR3 regions from genomic DNA. The authors' analysis ran thus. Within the assay, amplification of reference gene primers was used to estimate how many nucleated cells each sample contained. To quantify the absolute abundance of each unique TCRbeta CDR3 rearrangement, sequence reads were collapsed and filtered. For each sample, productive Simpson clonality was calculated as the square root of Simpson's diversity index across productive rearrangements. This is the immuneACCESS table as TCRdb keeps it, with only in-frame sequences that have V and J called. A part of the clones is gone; compared with another copy, unresolved V genes explain less than half, and the rest is unexplained. That table supplies the V and J calls and clone size; D and trimming were determined from the DNA. The sample table contains 130,000 or so clones; only one count was recorded for around 80% of them. Around 16% of the sample comes from the top ten.

Each collaborating institution followed its own protocols to collect whole blood in K2EDTA tubes. For TCRbeta analysis, collaborators shipped samples in one of three forms: frozen whole blood, isolated PBMCs, or DNA extracted from either of those sample types. Rearrangement joined TRBV5-1 to TRBJ1-4; the D gene is unclear. The sample consisted of peripheral blood. The sequence was collected from a man in his 60s with active or convalescent COVID-19. The CDR3 region reads CATSDEKLFF. The DNA sequence follows: TGCGCCACCTCGGATGAAAAACTGTTTTTT.